This T cell receptor beta chain was sequenced in a study of blood T cell repertoires in COVID-19. Looking at the study overall: Samples came from the United States, Italy and Spain, spanning acute and convalescent COVID-19. PBMCs, B-cell-depleted T cells, or T cells were the source of the cDNA or gDNA that made up the material.

Trimming cost V 4 bases and J 4 bases, with 10 bases left between them. The CDR3 has 12 residues. Per germline, CDR1 GTSNPN and CDR2 SVGIG (reference sequence). Sequencing was performed with immunoSEQ multiplex PCR; in TCRdb, only in-frame clones are kept and a portion is missing. Of roughly 230,000 clones listed, approximately 86% were seen once; the top ten hold more than 5.5%. The chain recombines TRBV30 with TRBJ2-5, with D possibly TRBD2 on 5 matching bases. The receptor was isolated from a human donor in a cohort sampled during active COVID-19. Sequenced input: peripheral blood. The CDR3 sequence: CAWTGTRETQYF. The CDR3, as DNA: TGTGCCTGGACGGGCACTAGAGAGACCCAGTACTTC.